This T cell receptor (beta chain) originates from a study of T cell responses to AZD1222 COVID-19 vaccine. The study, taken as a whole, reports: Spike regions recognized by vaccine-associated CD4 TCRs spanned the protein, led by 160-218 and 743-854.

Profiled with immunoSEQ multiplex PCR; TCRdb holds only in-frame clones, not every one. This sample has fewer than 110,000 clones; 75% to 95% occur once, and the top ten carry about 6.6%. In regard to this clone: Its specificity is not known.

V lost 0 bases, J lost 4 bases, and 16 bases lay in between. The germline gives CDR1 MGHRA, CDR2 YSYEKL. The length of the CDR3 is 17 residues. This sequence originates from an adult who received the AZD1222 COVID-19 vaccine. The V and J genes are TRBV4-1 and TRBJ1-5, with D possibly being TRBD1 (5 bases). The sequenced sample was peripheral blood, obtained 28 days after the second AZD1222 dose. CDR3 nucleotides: TGCGCCAGCAGCCAAGATCGCAGGGTCCTAGCAAATCAGCCCCAGCATTTT. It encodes CASSQDRRVLANQPQHF.